The sequence of this TCR beta chain was determined in a study of PD-L1 blockade in urothelial cancer. For the study at large: The patients had undergone anywhere from 0 to 3 prior chemotherapy regimens. After treatment start, blood was analyzed at 3 weeks (second dose) and at 6 weeks. Reported median T cell count for blood samples was about 150,000.

Time point described: peripheral blood 6 weeks after treatment start. Added to each PCR by spiking were synthetic TCR analog templates. Profiled with immunoSEQ multiplex PCR; TCRdb holds only in-frame clones, not every one. The data show tens of thousands of clones, around 90% seen once. The sample consisted of PBMCs, taken around atezolizumab (anti-PD-L1) treatment. The clonotype was recovered from a man aged 55 to 70 with urothelial cancer.

The CDR3 region is CASSLAPGGGRANNEQFF. DNA for the CDR3: TGCGCCAGCAGCTTGGCACCCGGGGGGGGTAGAGCAAACAATGAGCAGTTCTTC. The rearrangement joins TRBV5-1 to TRBJ2-1, with 8 bases lining up with TRBD2. Germline assignment: CDR1 SGHRS and CDR2 YFSETQ. J gave up 5 bases and V 0 bases, and 13 bases lay outside the gene matches. This CDR3 contains 18 residues.